These T cell receptor beta chains were read from a single sample in a study of T-cell memory formation after mild COVID-19. TCRdb re-called the 5' RACE reads with MiXCR, one entry per CDR3 protein. The sample contains about 270,000 distinct CDR3 sequences, roughly 17% of which appear only once. The sequenced sample consisted of PBMCs or a T cell subset sorted from them (not recorded which). The receptors come from a man between 18 and 35 years old who had mild COVID-19 (a few samples of this study predate the infection). Cell type and time point are not known. CDR3s include the opening cysteine and the closing phenylalanine or tryptophan. The order of the fields is V gene, clone size, J gene, D gene, CDR3 protein, CDR3 DNA. A D gene is named only where the DNA matches it firmly. The size field is filled for only some rows; it gives once, few, many or a size class.

>TRBV7-6|few|TRBJ2-5|.
CASSPTRVQETQYF
TGTGCCAGCAGTCCGACCAGGGTTCAAGAGACCCAGTACTTC
>TRBV5-1|few|TRBJ1-5|TRBD1
CASSLGSTGAFSQPQHF
TGCGCCAGCAGCTTGGGTTCTACAGGGGCGTTTAGTCAGCCCCAGCATTTT
>TRBV12-3/TRBV12-4|few|TRBJ1-3|.
CASSPRVGNTIYF
TGTGCCAGCAGCCCGAGGGTAGGAAACACCATATATTTT
>TRBV6-2/TRBV6-3|.|TRBJ2-7|.
CASSARSGLLYEQYF
TGTGCCAGCAGTGCCCGGTCGGGACTTCTCTACGAGCAGTACTTC
>TRBV12-3/TRBV12-4|.|TRBJ2-5|TRBD1
CASSLRQGLKETQYF
TGTGCCAGCAGTTTAAGACAGGGGTTGAAGGAGACCCAGTACTTC
>TRBV6-1|.|TRBJ2-1|.
CASSEAPGGSSYNEQFF
TGTGCCAGCAGTGAAGCGCCGGGGGGCAGCTCCTACAATGAGCAGTTCTTC
>TRBV25-1|many|TRBJ2-6|.
CASSAQGSSGANVLTF
TGTGCCAGCAGTGCTCAGGGAAGCTCTGGGGCCAACGTCCTGACTTTC
>TRBV12-3/TRBV12-4|few|TRBJ2-7|.
CASSLTGRYEQYF
TGTGCCAGCAGTTTAACCGGGAGATACGAGCAGTACTTC
>TRBV12-3/TRBV12-4|.|TRBJ2-7|TRBD1
CASSFQGQGLDEQYF
TGTGCCAGCAGTTTTCAGGGACAGGGCTTAGACGAGCAGTACTTC
>TRBV12-3/TRBV12-4|.|TRBJ2-5|.
CASSLSPRGRETQYF
TGTGCCAGCAGTTTAAGCCCCCGAGGGAGGGAGACCCAGTACTTC
>TRBV7-9|.|TRBJ2-2|.
CASSLSSGPGITNTGELFF
TGTGCCAGCAGCTTATCTTCTGGGCCAGGGATTACGAACACCGGGGAGCTGTTTTTT
>TRBV7-6|few|TRBJ1-6|.
CASRISGKSPLHF
TGTGCCAGCAGAATAAGCGGGAAGTCACCCCTCCACTTT
>TRBV7-2|.|TRBJ2-1|.
CASSFSGSNEQFF
TGTGCCAGCAGCTTCTCTGGGAGCAATGAGCAGTTCTTC
>TRBV12-3/TRBV12-4|.|TRBJ1-1|.
CASSLGPAFF
TGTGCCAGCAGTTTGGGGCCGGCTTTCTTT
>TRBV12-3/TRBV12-4|few|TRBJ1-1|TRBD1
CASSLARQGGTEAFF
TGTGCCAGCAGTTTAGCCCGACAGGGGGGCACTGAAGCTTTCTTT
>TRBV20-1|.|TRBJ2-1|.
CSARGSPGHNEQFF
TGCAGTGCTAGAGGCTCTCCCGGCCATAATGAGCAGTTCTTC
>TRBV7-2|.|TRBJ2-3|.
CASRPSGITDTQYF
TGTGCCAGCAGACCCTCAGGGATCACAGATACGCAGTATTTT
>TRBV4-1|few|TRBJ2-1|TRBD2
CASSLRLAGGREQFF
TGCGCCAGCAGCCTCCGACTAGCGGGGGGCCGTGAGCAGTTCTTC
>TRBV29-1|many|TRBJ2-5|TRBD1
CSGTGDRGWQETQYF
TGCAGCGGAACCGGCGACAGGGGGTGGCAAGAGACCCAGTACTTC
>TRBV4-3|.|TRBJ2-1|.
CASSQAAAGGHNEQFF
TGCGCCAGCAGCCAAGCAGCGGCCGGAGGCCACAATGAGCAGTTCTTC
>TRBV29-1|.|TRBJ2-5|.
CSVGTVGEYQETQYF
TGCAGCGTGGGGACCGTGGGGGAGTACCAAGAGACCCAGTACTTC
>TRBV20-1|few|TRBJ2-1|TRBD2
CSELAIAGNEQFF
TGCAGTGAGCTTGCGATAGCGGGAAATGAGCAGTTCTTC
>TRBV10-3|.|TRBJ2-1|TRBD1
CAISDWDSYNEQFF
TGTGCCATCAGTGACTGGGACAGCTACAATGAGCAGTTCTTC
>TRBV7-9|many|TRBJ2-5|.
CASSLRMQETQYF
TGTGCCAGCAGCTTACGGATGCAAGAGACCCAGTACTTC
>TRBV6-1|few|TRBJ1-3|.
CASSEAGLLDTIYF
TGTGCCAGCAGTGAAGCTGGGTTGCTGGACACCATATATTTT
>TRBV5-1|many|TRBJ2-1|TRBD2
CASSFSAGGFNEQFF
TGCGCCAGCAGCTTTTCAGCGGGGGGCTTCAATGAGCAGTTCTTC
>TRBV5-6|.|TRBJ2-7|.
CASSLRGVPYSYEQYF
TGTGCCAGCAGCTTGAGGGGCGTGCCCTACTCCTACGAGCAGTACTTC
>TRBV5-1|many|TRBJ2-2|TRBD2
CASNGGDINTGELFF
TGCGCCAGCAACGGGGGGGACATAAACACCGGGGAGCTGTTTTTT
>TRBV5-6|.|TRBJ2-6|.
CASSLLTSDSGANVLTF
TGTGCCAGCAGCTTGTTAACTTCTGACTCTGGGGCCAACGTCCTGACTTTC
>TRBV7-2|.|TRBJ2-4|.
CASSLDRSNIQYF
TGTGCCAGCAGCTTAGACAGATCGAACATTCAGTACTTC
>TRBV4-3|many|TRBJ2-2|.
CASSQVRAAGDQGTGELFF
TGCGCCAGCAGCCAAGTGAGGGCGGCCGGGGACCAGGGCACCGGGGAGCTGTTTTTT
>TRBV20-1|.|TRBJ2-3|.
CSARSSTSTDTQYF
TGCAGTGCGCGTAGCTCAACTAGCACAGATACGCAGTATTTT
>TRBV7-2|.|TRBJ1-2|TRBD1
CASSLAISQGASGYTF
TGTGCCAGCAGCTTAGCGATTTCACAGGGGGCGAGTGGCTACACCTTC
>TRBV3-1|few|TRBJ1-6|TRBD1
CASSHRDRVPESPLHF
TGTGCCAGCAGCCACCGGGACAGGGTACCTGAGTCACCCCTCCACTTT
>TRBV19|.|TRBJ1-2|.
CASSREGYYGYTF
TGTGCCAGTAGTAGAGAGGGCTACTATGGCTACACCTTC
>TRBV10-2|.|TRBJ2-1|TRBD2
CASSERSGGVGEQFF
TGCGCCAGCAGTGAAAGAAGCGGGGGGGTCGGCGAGCAGTTCTTC
>TRBV4-1|.|TRBJ1-4|TRBD1
CASSQPPTGLNEKLFF
TGCGCCAGCAGCCAACCGCCGACAGGGCTGAATGAAAAACTGTTTTTT
>TRBV20-1|few|TRBJ2-5|.
CSARKEQETQYF
TGCAGTGCTAGGAAGGAACAAGAGACCCAGTACTTC
>TRBV29-1|.|TRBJ2-1|TRBD2
CSVGLAGAFNEQFF
TGCAGCGTGGGACTAGCGGGGGCCTTTAATGAGCAGTTCTTC
>TRBV12-3/TRBV12-4|many|TRBJ2-5|TRBD2
CASSFRGGEETQYF
TGTGCCAGCAGTTTCCGCGGGGGGGAAGAGACCCAGTACTTC
>TRBV6-2/TRBV6-3|.|TRBJ2-3|TRBD1
CASRGTGGADTQYF
TGTGCCAGCAGGGGGACAGGGGGCGCAGATACGCAGTATTTT
>TRBV21-1|.|TRBJ1-5|.
CASSGGPGNQPQHF
TGTGCCAGCAGCGGGGGGCCTGGCAATCAGCCCCAGCATTTT
>TRBV4-2|.|TRBJ1-2|TRBD1
CASSQRTGTMDGYTF
TGTGCCAGCAGCCAAAGGACAGGCACTATGGATGGCTACACCTTC
>TRBV7-9|once|TRBJ1-2|.
CASSFLQGSGYTF
TGTGCCAGCAGCTTCCTACAGGGAAGTGGCTACACCTTC
>TRBV12-3/TRBV12-4|many|TRBJ1-2|.
CASSLGLYGYTF
TGTGCCAGCAGTCTGGGACTCTATGGCTACACCTTC
>TRBV12-3/TRBV12-4|.|TRBJ1-6|.
CASSPSWGNYNSPLHF
TGTGCCAGCAGTCCATCTTGGGGCAACTATAATTCACCCCTCCACTTT
>TRBV11-2|.|TRBJ2-5|.
CASSLRPQETQYF
TGTGCCAGCAGCTTGAGGCCACAAGAGACCCAGTACTTC
>TRBV6-2/TRBV6-3|many|TRBJ2-7|TRBD1
CASSSTGIEQYF
TGTGCCAGCAGTTCGACAGGGATCGAGCAGTACTTC
>TRBV4-1|.|TRBJ2-2|.
CASSQGHGAGTGELFF
TGCGCCAGCAGCCAGGGACACGGTGCGGGCACCGGGGAGCTGTTTTTT
>TRBV3-1|.|TRBJ2-1|TRBD2
CASSHPRAGGRYNEQFF
TGTGCCAGCAGCCACCCGAGAGCGGGGGGTCGCTACAATGAGCAGTTCTTC
>TRBV20-1|.|TRBJ1-2|.
CSARKAGGSLYGYTF
TGCAGTGCTAGGAAGGCGGGGGGATCCCTCTATGGCTACACCTTC
>TRBV27|many|TRBJ2-7|.
CASSWAGPTYEQYF
TGTGCCAGCAGTTGGGCAGGGCCCACCTACGAGCAGTACTTC
>TRBV5-6|few|TRBJ1-5|TRBD1
CASSRGDRVYQPQHF
TGTGCCAGCAGTCGGGGGGACAGGGTTTATCAGCCCCAGCATTTT
>TRBV18|few|TRBJ1-1|.
CASSPGALLGEAFF
TGTGCCAGCTCACCAGGGGCCCTACTAGGTGAAGCTTTCTTT